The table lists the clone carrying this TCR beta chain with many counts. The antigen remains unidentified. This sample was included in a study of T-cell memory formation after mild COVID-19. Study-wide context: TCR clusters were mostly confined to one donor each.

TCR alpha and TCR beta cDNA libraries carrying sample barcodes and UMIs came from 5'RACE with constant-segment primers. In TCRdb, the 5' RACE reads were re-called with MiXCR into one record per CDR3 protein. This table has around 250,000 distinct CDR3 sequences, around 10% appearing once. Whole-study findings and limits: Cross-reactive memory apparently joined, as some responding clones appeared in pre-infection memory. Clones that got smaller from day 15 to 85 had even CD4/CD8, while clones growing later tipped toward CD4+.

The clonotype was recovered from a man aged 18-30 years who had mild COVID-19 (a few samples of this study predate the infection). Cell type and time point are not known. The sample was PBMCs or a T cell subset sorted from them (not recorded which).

The CDR3: CASSLRSGSGGYTGELFF. CDR3 nucleotides: TGTGCCAGCAGCCTCCGGTCTGGGAGCGGGGGATACACCGGGGAGCTGTTTTTT. This chain uses TRBV5-4 with TRBJ2-2, with 8 bases aligning to TRBD2. The ends lost 4 bases at V and 3 bases at J; junction bases unmatched: 14. The CDR3 spans 18 residues. Germline-derived CDR1 and CDR2 are SGHNT and YYREEE (reference sequence).